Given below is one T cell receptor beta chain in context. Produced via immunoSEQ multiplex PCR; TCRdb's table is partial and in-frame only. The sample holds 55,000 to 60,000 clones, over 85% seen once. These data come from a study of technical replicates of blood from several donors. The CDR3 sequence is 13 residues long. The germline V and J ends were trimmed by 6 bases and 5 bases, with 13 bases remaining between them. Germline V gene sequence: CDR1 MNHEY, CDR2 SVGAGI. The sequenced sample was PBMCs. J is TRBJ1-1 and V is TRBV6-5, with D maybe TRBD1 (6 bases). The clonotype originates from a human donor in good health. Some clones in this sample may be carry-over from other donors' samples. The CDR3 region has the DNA TGTGCCAGCAGCTCAGGGGCAGGTACTGAAGCTTTCTTT. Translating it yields CASSSGAGTEAFF.